One and the same sample provided the 24 T cell receptor beta chains below, sequenced in a study of T cells in Graves' hyperthyroidism and ophthalmopathy. It was RNA transcripts that yielded the amplified TCR beta CDR3 regions. Carried out on the TCR CDR3, a first-round RT-PCR used the HTBI primer set. Each CDR3 protein is one row after TCRdb ran MiXCR on the multiplex PCR reads. The table shows about 400,000 distinct CDR3 sequences, with about 15% occurring only once. The sequencing input was blood. The origin of the receptors is a woman in her 30s with Graves' hyperthyroidism.

The CDR3, as DNA: TGTGCCAGCAGTAAAGGACAGGGGGTCGGAAGCAATCAGCCCCAGCATTTT. It yields the protein CASSKGQGVGSNQPQHF. The genes are TRBV6-1 and TRBJ1-5; TRBD1 matches at 10 bases. Germline V gene data show CDR1 as MNHNS and CDR2 as SASEGT. The CDR3 extends over 17 amino acids. V was clipped by 5 bases and J by 1 base; unmatched bases: 8.

This clonotype has a count of ten or more. This chain links TRBV4-2 with TRBJ2-3, with TRBD2 matching over 7 bases. Losses at the gene ends were 1 base for V and 5 bases for J; bases not matched to a gene: 12. Germline CDR1 is LGHNA and CDR2 is YNFKEQ. This CDR3 region has 17 residues. This chain's CDR3 is CASSQGTSLGNGDTQYF. DNA for the CDR3: TGTGCCAGCAGCCAAGGGACTAGTCTGGGCAATGGAGATACGCAGTATTTT.

The CDR3 sequence: CASSLVGRDRDYGYTF. CDR3 coding DNA: TGTGCCAGCAGCTTAGTAGGTAGGGACAGGGACTATGGCTACACCTTC. The rearrangement joins TRBV7-6 to TRBJ1-2; 9 bases line up with TRBD1. The germline gives CDR1 SGHVS, CDR2 FNYEAQ. V lost 1 base and J lost 3; bases outside the gene matches: 6. CDR3 size: 16 residues.

This chain links TRBV28 with TRBJ2-3, with a weak D call TRBD2 (6 bases). Trimming shortened V by 6 bases and J by 2 bases, and 15 bases separated the two germline ends. Germline CDR1 and CDR2: MDHEN and SYDVKM. This CDR3 has 15 amino acids. CDR3 protein: CASRFERAHTDTQYF. CDR3 sequence (DNA): TGTGCCAGCAGATTCGAGCGGGCCCACACAGATACGCAGTATTTT.

This clonotype came up a few times. This sequence joins TRBV19 and TRBJ1-1; D remains unclear. With 6 bases removed from V and 10 bases from J, the gap between germline ends came to 24 bases. Germline assignment: CDR1 LNHDA and CDR2 SQIVND (reference sequence). The CDR3 sequence is 15 residues long. CDR3: CASSPEKPGPSVAFF. Written as DNA, the CDR3 is TGTGCCAGTAGCCCCGAAAAACCGGGCCCTTCTGTAGCTTTCTTT.

V gene TRBV4-1 combines with J gene TRBJ2-1; D assignment may be TRBD1 or TRBD2 (5 bases each). Deletions cut 4 bases from V and 8 bases from J, with 9 bases between. CDR3 length: 12 amino acids. Germline CDR1 is MGHRA and CDR2 is YSYEKL. The CDR3 here is CASSPRDDEQFF. CDR3 sequence (DNA): TGCGCCAGCAGCCCTCGGGACGATGAGCAGTTCTTC.

The chain joins TRBV9 to TRBJ1-1, with 9 positions matching TRBD1. V lost 3 bases and J lost 4; bases outside the gene matches: 7. Per germline, CDR1 SGDLS and CDR2 YYNGEE. This CDR3 is 15 amino acids long. The CDR3 is CASSAGQGLGTEAFF. The CDR3 DNA reads as TGTGCCAGCAGCGCGGGACAGGGTTTGGGCACTGAAGCTTTCTTT.

The chain recombines TRBV12-3 or TRBV12-4 with TRBJ2-7, with D perhaps TRBD1 or TRBD2 (5 bases each). Deletions cut 6 bases from V and 2 bases from J, with 17 bases between. The CDR3 consists of 15 residues. DNA of the CDR3: TGTGCCAGCAGCCTACAGGTGGGGGATACCTACGAGCAGTACTTC. Its translation is CASSLQVGDTYEQYF.

The chain couples TRBV27 to TRBJ2-2, with TRBD2 matching 9 bases. Germline V gene data show CDR1 as MNHEY and CDR2 as SMNVEV (reference sequence). This CDR3 is 19 amino acids long. The V gene end was trimmed by 8 bases and the J gene end by 3 bases; junction bases not matched to a gene: 19. The CDR3 DNA reads TGTGCCAGCCGCTACCTAGGTGCGGGAGGGCAATTGGACACCGGGGAGCTGTTTTTT. Residues: CASRYLGAGGQLDTGELFF.

The chain carries TRBV27 and TRBJ2-3; perhaps TRBD1 as D (5 bases). Deletions cut 2 bases from V and 1 base from J, with 16 bases between. Per the germline V gene, CDR1 is MNHEY and CDR2 is SMNVEV (reference sequence). CDR3 length: 17 amino acids. CDR3 nucleotide sequence: TGTGCCAGCAGTTTAAGCCCTCAGGGAACACGCACAGATACGCAGTATTTT. Translated, it gives CASSLSPQGTRTDTQYF.

This clonotype was picked up a small number of times. The chain carries TRBV4-1 and TRBJ1-6; D is undetermined. Germline assignment: CDR1 MGHRA and CDR2 YSYEKL. The CDR3 covers 15 residues. V lost 1 base to trimming and J lost 6 bases, with 10 bases between them. CDR3 protein: CASSQADLFNSPLHF. CDR3 nucleotides: TGCGCCAGCAGCCAAGCGGACTTATTTAATTCACCCCTCCACTTT.

This clonotype came up a few times. The gene calls are TRBV7-9 and TRBJ2-5; 8 nucleotides align to TRBD1. Germline V gives CDR1 SEHNR, CDR2 FQNEAQ (reference sequence). This CDR3 has 14 residues. The V and J ends lost 2 bases and 5 bases, in that order; junction bases with no gene match: 4. The CDR3 protein is CASSLSGGAETQYF. CDR3 nucleotides: TGTGCCAGCAGCTTATCAGGGGGCGCGGAGACCCAGTACTTC.

This clonotype appeared many times. The V call is TRBV12-3 or TRBV12-4, the J call TRBJ1-1; no clear D. CDR3 length: 14 residues. V was shortened by 1 base and J by 8 bases, with 14 bases between the two germline ends. CDR3 residues: CASSLGSTDDEAFF. The DNA for the CDR3 is TGTGCCAGCAGTTTAGGCTCAACTGATGACGAAGCTTTCTTT.

This clonotype showed up many times. The chain couples TRBV7-6 to TRBJ2-1, with a weak D call TRBD2 (5 bases). The CDR3 is 13 amino acids. The V end lost 5 bases, the J end lost 3 bases, and 8 bases lay between the germline ends. The V gene's germline CDR1 is SGHVS and CDR2 FNYEAQ. This CDR3 is CASSLGDYNEQFF. DNA for the CDR3: TGTGCCAGCAGCCTCGGGGACTACAATGAGCAGTTCTTC.

This clonotype was observed a few times. The gene calls are TRBV7-9 and TRBJ2-2; 9 positions agree with TRBD2. The CDR3 is 17 amino acids. Per the germline V gene, CDR1 is SEHNR and CDR2 is FQNEAQ (reference sequence). Trimming removed 2 bases from V and 0 bases from J; junction bases left unmatched: 4. The CDR3 coding sequence is TGTGCCAGCAGCTTATCCGGCGGGAGGGCGAACACCGGGGAGCTGTTTTTT. Translation gives CASSLSGGRANTGELFF.

The V and J genes are TRBV18 and TRBJ2-5; TRBD1 is a possible D gene (5 bases). This CDR3 region has 13 residues. Trimming took 6 bases from V and 4 from J, leaving 12 bases between them. CDR1 is KGHSH and CDR2 is LQKENI in the germline V gene. CDR3 in DNA: TGTGCCAGCTCTGGTGGGGCTTCAGAGACCCAGTACTTC. Translated: CASSGGASETQYF.

V usage is TRBV24-1 and J usage is TRBJ2-7, with TRBD2 matching 9 bases. Per germline, CDR1 KGHDR and CDR2 SFDVKD. The CDR3 has 14 residues. Unmatched junction bases numbered 8, after V lost 3 bases and J lost 9 bases. CDR3 DNA sequence: TGTGCCACCAGTGATACCGGGACTAGCCTAGTGCAGTACTTC. Its translation is CATSDTGTSLVQYF.

This chain links TRBV19 with TRBJ1-5; D not certain. The CDR3 contains 16 residues. Trimming pared 8 bases from V and 2 bases from J, leaving 19 bases between. CDR1 and CDR2 (germline): LNHDA, SQIVND (reference sequence). The CDR3, as DNA: TGTGCCAGTCTTAATAAACCGGGAATGGGCAATCAGCCCCAGCATTTT. This encodes CASLNKPGMGNQPQHF.

This clonotype was seen repeatedly, ten times or more. V usage is TRBV2 and J usage is TRBJ2-5, with 8 bases lining up with TRBD2. Per germline, CDR1 SNHLY and CDR2 FYNNEI. J gave up 2 bases and V 1 base, and 6 bases lay outside the gene matches. This CDR3 has 16 amino acids. This CDR3 is CASSEGVAGTQETQYF. CDR3 DNA: TGTGCCAGCAGTGAAGGGGTAGCGGGAACTCAAGAGACCCAGTACTTC.

The chain is built from TRBV9 and TRBJ1-1; 7 bases align to TRBD1. Germline V gene lookup returns CDR1 SGDLS and CDR2 YYNGEE. With 3 bases clipped from V and 7 bases from J, the junction kept 9 bases outside the gene matches. The CDR3 length is 14 residues. CDR3 loop: CASSEFQGVGEAFF. The CDR3 bases are TGTGCCAGCAGCGAGTTCCAGGGGGTTGGTGAAGCTTTCTTT.

In this sample, this clonotype turned up many times. The CDR3 coding sequence is TGTGCCAGCAGTGTACACAGCACAGATACGCAGTATTTT. It is translated as CASSVHSTDTQYF. V and J are TRBV2 and TRBJ2-3; D remains ambiguous. The CDR3 totals 13 residues. The V end was cut by 4 bases, the J end by 0 bases, with 5 bases between. CDR1 is SNHLY, CDR2 FYNNEI, per germline.

This sequence joins TRBV29-1 and TRBJ2-5, with D perhaps matching TRBD1 or TRBD2 (6 bases each). The CDR3 covers 13 residues. V lost 3 bases and J 5 bases, leaving 13 bases between the germline ends. CDR1 is SQVTM, CDR2 ANQGSEA, per germline. This CDR3 is CSVDIGGLETQYF. As DNA, the CDR3 is TGCAGCGTTGATATAGGGGGGCTTGAGACCCAGTACTTC.

The sample holds many counts of this clonotype. This rearrangement joins TRBV6-1 to TRBJ2-7; no firm D call. Germline assignment: CDR1 MNHNS and CDR2 SASEGT. V was shortened by 1 base and J by 3 bases, with 4 bases between the two germline ends. CDR3 size: 12 residues. The CDR3 DNA follows: TGTGCCAGCAGTGAAGGGGGCTACGAGCAGTACTTC. It translates to CASSEGGYEQYF.

This clonotype was seen at least ten times. The rearrangement links TRBV29-1 to TRBJ2-7; 9 bases agree with TRBD2. The length of the CDR3 is 16 residues. In germline, CDR1 is SQVTM, CDR2 ANQGSEA. V shed 1 base and J 2 bases; nucleotides not matched to a gene: 9. CDR3 region: CSVEGLAGETPYEQYF. The DNA for the CDR3 is TGCAGCGTTGAAGGTTTAGCGGGAGAGACCCCCTACGAGCAGTACTTC.